This T cell receptor (beta chain) was captured by sequencing in a study of Graves' ophthalmopathy and Graves' hyperthyroidism. Serum thyroxine and TRAb, along with clinical symptoms, thyroid ultrasound and orbital computed tomography, were what diagnosis relied on. Study findings and constraints: Sensitivity reached about 70% and specificity around 72% when the model predicted ophthalmopathy progression.

The CDR3 runs 13 residues. V lost 10 bases, J lost 5 bases, and 17 bases lay in between. CDR1 is ENHRY, CDR2 SYGVKD, per germline. Transcripts of RNA were the source for amplifying TCR beta CDR3 regions. HTBI primers primed a first-round RT-PCR, and a second-round multiplex PCR followed. MiXCR was run by TCRdb on the multiplex PCR reads, yielding one entry per CDR3 protein. This table has 260,000 or so distinct CDR3 sequences, approximately 42% appearing once. To note about this clonotype: Its cognate antigen is unknown.

The sample consisted of peripheral blood. The sequence came from an adult man with Graves' ophthalmopathy. The rearrangement links TRBV10-3 to TRBJ1-2; D gene ambiguous. CDR3 DNA sequence: TGTGCCAGCAGCCCCGACGGAGGGTATGGCTACACCTTC. This gives the protein CASSPDGGYGYTF.